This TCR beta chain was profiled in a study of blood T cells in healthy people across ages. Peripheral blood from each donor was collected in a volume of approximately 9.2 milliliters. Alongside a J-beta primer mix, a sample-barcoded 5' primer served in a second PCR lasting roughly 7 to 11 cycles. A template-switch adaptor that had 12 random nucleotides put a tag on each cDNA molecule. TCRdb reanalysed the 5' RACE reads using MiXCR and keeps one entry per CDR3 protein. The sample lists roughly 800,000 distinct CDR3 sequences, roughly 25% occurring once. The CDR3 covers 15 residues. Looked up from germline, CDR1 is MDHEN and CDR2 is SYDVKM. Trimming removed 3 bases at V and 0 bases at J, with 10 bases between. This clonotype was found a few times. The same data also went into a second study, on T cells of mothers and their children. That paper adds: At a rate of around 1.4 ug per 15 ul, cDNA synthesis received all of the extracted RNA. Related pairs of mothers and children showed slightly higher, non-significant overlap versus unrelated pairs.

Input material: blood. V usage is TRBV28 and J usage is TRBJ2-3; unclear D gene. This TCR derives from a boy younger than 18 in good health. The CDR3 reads CASSLGQFSTDTQYF. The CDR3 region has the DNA TGTGCCAGCAGTTTGGGTCAGTTTAGCACAGATACGCAGTATTTT. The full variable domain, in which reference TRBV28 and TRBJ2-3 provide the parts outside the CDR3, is DVKVTQSSRYLVKRTGEKVFLECVQDMDHENMFWYRQDPGLGLRLIYFSYDVKMKEKGDIPEGYSVSREKKERFSLILESASTNQTSMYLCASSLGQFSTDTQYFGPGTRLTVL.